This record covers a single T cell receptor (beta chain). CDR3 size: 15 residues. CDR1 is SEHNR and CDR2 is FQNEAQ in the germline V gene (reference sequence). V was clipped by 8 bases and J by 2 bases, with 17 bases between them. Here immunoSEQ multiplex PCR was the method, and the copy in TCRdb shows in-frame clones only, minus some. This table has roughly 100,000 clones, less than 90% appearing once. The source of the sample is a study of blood T cell repertoires in COVID-19. The sequence was collected from a human donor in a cohort sampled during active COVID-19. The V gene is TRBV7-9, the J gene TRBJ2-3; perhaps TRBD2 as D (5 bases). What was sequenced was peripheral blood. The CDR3 protein is CASHPRWGATDTQYF. CDR3 nucleotide sequence: TGTGCCAGCCACCCAAGGTGGGGAGCCACAGATACGCAGTATTTT.